This entry describes one T cell receptor (beta chain). The antigen remains unidentified. The data derive from a study of T cell responses to AZD1222 COVID-19 vaccine. General study findings and limits: Donors in the cohort were predominantly white British and more often female, and clonal diversity was possibly underestimated.

Libraries were prepared by immunoSEQ multiplex PCR; TCRdb keeps only in-frame clonotypes and omits some of them. The table lists more than 150,000 clones, approximately 90% of them singletons. The CDR3 sequence is 13 residues long. The input for sequencing was peripheral blood, taken 28 days after the second AZD1222 dose. The rearrangement uses TRBV21-1 and TRBJ1-5. TRBV21-1 is noted as a pseudogene. The sequence derives from an adult who received the AZD1222 COVID-19 vaccine. The CDR3 DNA follows: TGTGCCAGCGGGGATGAGGGAGTTCAGCCCCAGCATTTT. This gives the protein CASGDEGVQPQHF.